Below are 27 T cell receptor beta chains sequenced from a single sample in a study of blood T cells in healthy people across ages. Primed by a sample-barcoded 5' primer and a J-beta primer mix, a second PCR proceeded for roughly 7 to 11 cycles. TCRdb passed the 5' RACE reads through MiXCR, listing each CDR3 protein once. The sample consists of around 870,000 distinct CDR3 sequences, about 28% of them appearing once. The sample taken for sequencing was blood. The receptors stem from a woman at least 80 years old in good health.

The J gene is TRBJ1-2, the V gene TRBV28; a possible D gene is TRBD1 (5 bases). With 5 bases removed from V and 0 bases from J, the gap between germline ends came to 13 bases. Germline loops: CDR1 MDHEN, CDR2 SYDVKM. CDR3 length equals 15 residues. The CDR3 DNA reads as TGTGCCAGCAGTATCCTCAGGGTGGCTAACTATGGCTACACCTTC. Its protein is CASSILRVANYGYTF.

Many counts were recorded for this clonotype. The chain links TRBV7-8 to TRBJ1-4; D is undetermined. Germline V gene sequence: CDR1 SGHVS, CDR2 FQNEAQ. Trimming removed 5 bases from V and 4 bases from J, with 14 bases in between. The CDR3 runs 15 residues. DNA of the CDR3: TGTGCCAGCAGCCGAGCGGGAGCCCTTAATGAAAAACTGTTTTTT. Residues: CASSRAGALNEKLFF.

This clonotype was seen at least ten times. The chain is built from TRBV12-3 or TRBV12-4 and TRBJ2-1; no clear D gene. V lost 6 bases and J 4 bases, leaving 16 bases between the germline ends. The CDR3 spans 15 residues. The CDR3 bases are TGTGCCAGCAGCCTAAGTAGTTTGGCGTACAATGAGCAGTTCTTC. It specifies CASSLSSLAYNEQFF.

This chain joins TRBV20-1 and TRBJ2-1; 8 positions agree with TRBD1. Germline V gene sequence: CDR1 DFQATT, CDR2 SNEGSKA (reference sequence). The CDR3 has 14 amino acids. J lost 13 bases, V lost 3 bases, and 14 bases had no gene match. The CDR3 loop reads CSARGDRGEETQFF. The CDR3, as DNA: TGCAGTGCTAGGGGAGACAGGGGAGAAGAGACCCAGTTCTTC.

This clonotype came up many times. This rearrangement joins TRBV5-1 to TRBJ2-5; TRBD1 is a possible D gene (6 bases). There are 15 residues in the CDR3. Trimming pared 1 base from V and 1 base from J, leaving 11 bases between. CDR1 and CDR2 from the germline V gene are SGHRS and YFSETQ. DNA for the CDR3: TGCGCCAGCAGCTTGATTGGACAGTTCCAAGAGACCCAGTACTTC. Residues: CASSLIGQFQETQYF. The complete variable domain, with remaining parts taken from reference TRBV5-1 and TRBJ2-5, reads KAGVTQTPRYLIKTRGQQVTLSCSPISGHRSVSWYQQTPGQGLQFLFEYFSETQRNKGNFPGRFSGRQFSNSRSEMNVSTLELGDSALYLCASSLIGQFQETQYFGPGTRLLVL.

This clonotype was counted a single time. This may come from a read error, since a much larger clone is one base off. The rearrangement uses TRBV30 and TRBJ2-7; no clear D gene. CDR1 GTSNPN and CDR2 SVGIG come from the germline V gene (reference sequence). The CDR3 contains 13 residues. The V end lost 1 base, the J end lost 2 bases, and 9 bases lay between the germline ends. CDR3 nucleotide sequence: TGTGCCTGGAGTGCCGGGCCAACCTACGAGCAGTACTTC. Protein product: CAWSAGPTYEQYF.

This sequence joins TRBV5-5 and TRBJ2-2; 9 bases match TRBD2. Germline CDR1 and CDR2: SGHKS and YYEKEE (reference sequence). The CDR3 has 18 residues. V lost 4 bases and J lost 2; bases outside the gene matches: 12. The CDR3 bases are TGTGCCAGCAGCCCAGCTCGGGCTAGCGGGGAAAACACCGGGGAGCTGTTTTTT. Translation gives CASSPARASGENTGELFF.

This clonotype was observed at least ten times. The DNA of the CDR3 is TGCGCCAGCAGCACGGACGTCCGGGAGACCCAGTACTTC. It encodes CASSTDVRETQYF. V and J are TRBV5-1 and TRBJ2-5; no reliable D call. This CDR3 is built from 13 residues. Germline CDR1 is SGHRS and CDR2 is YFSETQ. V was trimmed by 4 bases and J by 5 bases, leaving 12 bases between them.

About this clonotype itself: A much larger clone sits a single nucleotide away, making a read error possible. J is TRBJ2-7 and V is TRBV7-2; TRBD2 aligns across 8 bases. Germline trimming cut 4 bases from V and 6 bases from J; bases unmatched to any gene: 8. CDR1 is SGHTA, CDR2 FQGNSA, per germline. This CDR3 contains 14 residues. The CDR3 DNA is TGTGCCAGCAGCTGCAACGGGGGGGCTCGCGAGCAGTACTTC. Residues: CASSCNGGAREQYF.

The V gene is TRBV6-2 or TRBV6-3, the J gene TRBJ1-4; D not resolved. The CDR3 length is 16 residues. Germline CDR1 reads MNHEY; CDR2 reads SVGEGT. CDR3 coding DNA: TGTGTCAGTCGACGGAGATTTACTCGAGTTAATGAAAAACTGTTTTTT. Amino acid sequence: CVSRRRFTRVNEKLFF.

V usage is TRBV27 and J usage is TRBJ1-5, with D unclear. CDR1 and CDR2 (germline): MNHEY, SMNVEV (reference sequence). The CDR3 length is 14 residues. V lost 5 bases to trimming and J lost 0 bases, with 8 bases between them. CDR3 coding DNA: TGTGCCAGCAGTGGTGGGGTTAGCAATCAGCCCCAGCATTTT. Its protein is CASSGGVSNQPQHF.

This clonotype was recorded many times. The rearrangement links TRBV12-3 or TRBV12-4 to TRBJ2-7; the D is unclear. This CDR3 is 12 amino acids long. Deletions cut 6 bases from V and 4 bases from J, with 10 bases between. The CDR3 DNA is TGTGCCAGCAGCTTTTACTCGTACGAGCAGTACTTC. It translates to CASSFYSYEQYF.

Comments on this clonotype: A much larger clonotype is one base distant, so this may be a read error. V gene TRBV5-1 combines with J gene TRBJ2-7; D not resolved. V was shortened by 3 bases and J by 3 bases, with 16 bases between the two germline ends. In germline, CDR1 is SGHRS, CDR2 YFSETQ. CDR3 size: 15 residues. For the CDR3, the DNA is TGCGCCAGCAGCTCGTCTCCCCTATCTGACTACGAGCAGTACTTC. Translating it yields CASSSSPLSDYEQYF.

This clonotype turned up a few times. The chain combines TRBV29-1 with TRBJ1-3; D unresolved. CDR3 size: 12 residues. In germline, CDR1 is SQVTM, CDR2 ANQGSEA. V was shortened by 7 bases and J by 0 bases, with 7 bases between the two germline ends. The DNA of the CDR3 is TGCAGCGCCGCTACCTCTGGAAACACCATATATTTT. This encodes CSAATSGNTIYF.

This clonotype was seen once. The V and J genes are TRBV28 and TRBJ2-5, with D perhaps being TRBD1 or TRBD2 (5 bases each). V was shortened by 3 bases and J by 5 bases, with 19 bases between the two germline ends. Germline V lookup: CDR1 MDHEN, CDR2 SYDVKM. The CDR3 consists of 16 residues. CDR3 DNA sequence: TGTGCCAGCAGTTTGGGGGTAGGGCCACTGTCGGAGACCCAGTACTTC. Residues: CASSLGVGPLSETQYF.

There are many counts of this clonotype. One junction end disagrees with the germline gene, perhaps due to a read error. The chain joins TRBV29-1 to TRBJ2-5; possibly TRBD1 for D (5 bases). The CDR3 contains 10 residues. CDR1 is SQVTM, CDR2 ANQGSEA, per germline. The CDR3 DNA sequence: TGCAGCGTGACAGAAGAGCCCCAGTACTTC. As protein: CSVTEEPQYF.

This clonotype was counted a few times. The chain has TRBV4-2 and TRBJ2-7, with TRBD2 identical over 8 bases. The CDR3 has 16 amino acids. V dropped 4 bases and J dropped 7; count of bases not matched to a gene: 15. Germline V CDR1 and CDR2: LGHNA, YNFKEQ. This chain's CDR3 is CASSRVGGVKYNEQYF. The CDR3 DNA reads TGTGCCAGCAGCCGCGTCGGGGGGGTAAAGTACAATGAGCAGTACTTC.

Concerning this clonotype itself: Possible read error: a much larger clone is one base away. The chain recombines TRBV28 with TRBJ2-5; either TRBD1 or TRBD2 may fit D (5 bases each). Near its end, the DNA agrees better with TRBJ2-7, so the J call may be wrong. Germline loops: CDR1 MDHEN, CDR2 SYDVKM. CDR3 size: 14 residues. The CDR3 DNA follows: TGTGCCAGCAAGAACAGGAGGCTCTTATACGAGCAGTACTTC. It specifies CASKNRRLLYEQYF.

A word on this clonotype: With a much larger clone just one base away, this may be a read error. The chain combines TRBV14 with TRBJ2-1; possibly TRBD2 for D (6 bases). The V end was cut by 0 bases, the J end by 13 bases, with 19 bases between. The germline V gene has CDR1 SGHDN and CDR2 FVKESK. CDR3 size: 15 residues. In DNA form, the CDR3 reads TGTGCCAGCAGCCAAGATCTCGGGAGTACGGAGACCCAGTTCTTC. Protein: CASSQDLGSTETQFF.

This chain links TRBV6-1 with TRBJ2-3, with D perhaps assigned TRBD1 or TRBD2 (6 bases each). CDR1 is MNHNS and CDR2 is SASEGT in the germline V gene. V was trimmed by 8 bases and J by 5 bases, leaving 23 bases between them. The CDR3 sequence is 16 residues long. The CDR3 DNA reads TGTGCCAGCGCAAATCTAGGGGGGCCCGTCGGAGATACGCAGTATTTT. This sequence encodes CASANLGGPVGDTQYF.

This clonotype was recorded many times. The chain is built from TRBV6-6 and TRBJ2-7; D is uncertain. Per the germline V gene, CDR1 is MNHNY and CDR2 is SVGAGI (reference sequence). Trimming shortened V by 5 bases and J by 2 bases, and 16 bases separated the two germline ends. This CDR3 has 15 residues. CDR3 in amino acids: CASSPPGLGTYEQYF. The CDR3 DNA follows: TGTGCCAGCAGTCCCCCCGGCCTAGGAACCTACGAGCAGTACTTC.

This clonotype came up a few times. Compared with germline, one end of the junction differs, possibly owing to a read error. V and J are TRBV12-3 or TRBV12-4 and TRBJ2-3, with 7 bases fitting TRBD1. CDR3 length: 16 amino acids. The CDR3 spells CASSHSGQFGTDTQYF. The DNA of the CDR3 is TGCGCCAGCAGTCACTCGGGACAGTTTGGCACAGATACGCAGTATTTT.

Concerning this clonotype: A much larger clone lies one base from this, so it may be a read error. This is likely a read error, given that the CDR3 carries no conserved phenylalanine or tryptophan at its end. The rearrangement uses TRBV27 and TRBJ2-3, with 7 bases aligning to TRBD1. Germline trimming cut 6 bases from V and 5 bases from J; bases unmatched to any gene: 8. CDR1 is MNHEY and CDR2 is SMNVEV in the germline V gene (reference sequence). This CDR3 has 14 amino acids. CDR3 coding DNA: TGTGCCAGCAGCGTTCGACAGGGTATAGATACGCAGTATCTT. Residues: CASSVRQGIDTQYL.

This clonotype was counted a few times. This chain links TRBV11-2 with TRBJ1-1, with D unresolved. The CDR3 length is 15 residues. Between the trimmed V and J ends, which lost 5 bases and 0 bases, there was a span of 13 bases. CDR1 is SGHAT and CDR2 is FQNNGV in the germline V gene. The DNA of the CDR3 is TGTGCCAGCAGCCCACAGATAACAGTGAACACTGAAGCTTTCTTT. Translating gives CASSPQITVNTEAFF.

As concerns this clonotype: A read error may account for a junction end that differs from germline. V is TRBV7-9 and J is TRBJ1-2, with a tentative D call TRBD1 (5 bases). CDR3 size: 13 residues. CDR1 and CDR2 from the germline V gene are SEHNR and FQNEAQ (reference sequence). Written as DNA, the CDR3 is TGTGCCAGCAACTCCGGGACGACTAATGGCTGCACCTTC. Protein product: CASNSGTTNGCTF.

This clonotype was seen just once. The chain recombines TRBV27 with TRBJ2-7, with TRBD2 matching 9 bases. Unmatched junction bases numbered 10, after V lost 5 bases and J lost 2 bases. There are 16 residues in the CDR3. In germline, CDR1 is MNHEY, CDR2 SMNVEV (reference sequence). CDR3 coding DNA: TGTGCCAGCAGTCCAAATCCTAGCGGGGCACCCTACGAGCAGTACTTC. Its translation: CASSPNPSGAPYEQYF.

The V gene is TRBV10-3, the J gene TRBJ2-3; 7 bases match TRBD1. There are 16 residues in the CDR3. Unmatched junction bases numbered 5, after V lost 2 bases and J lost 0 bases. Germline lookup yields CDR1 ENHRY and CDR2 SYGVKD. CDR3 nucleotides: TGTGCCATCAGTGAGACCGGGACAGCGAGCACAGATACGCAGTATTTT. It is translated as CAISETGTASTDTQYF.